Presented here are 28 T cell receptor beta chains from one specimen sequenced in a study of T cell responses to AZD1222 COVID-19 vaccine (dated by TCRdb to the early 2020s). Reading the label with the study, this specimen's time point is: about 28 days (+/-7) after the second vaccine dose. Library creation used the immunoSEQ multiplex PCR assay. The table was pulled from immuneACCESS by TCRdb, which kept in-frame rearrangements only. Such tables lose some clones; where checked, under half of the loss comes from unresolved V genes, and the rest has no known cause. Counted in this sample were about 170,000 clones; roughly nine tenths of them appeared once. The top ten constitute less than 1.3% of the sample. The specimen was peripheral blood, collected 28 days after the second AZD1222 dose. Every receptor here comes from an adult who received the AZD1222 COVID-19 vaccine.

This chain joins TRBV2 and TRBJ2-5; D might be TRBD1 (6 bases). CDR3 size: 15 residues. V lost 0 bases, J lost 1 base, and 9 bases lay in between. Germline V gives CDR1 SNHLY, CDR2 FYNNEI. The CDR3 here is CASSEATGIQETQYF. Written as DNA, the CDR3 is TGTGCCAGCAGTGAAGCAACAGGGATCCAAGAGACCCAGTACTTC.

The chain joins TRBV6-2 or TRBV6-3 to TRBJ1-4; D is possibly TRBD1 (5 bases). CDR1 is MNHEY, CDR2 SVGEGT, per germline. Trimming left V 2 bases short and J 7 bases short, with 14 bases between. The CDR3 spans 15 residues. The CDR3 is CASSYGARASEKLFF. CDR3 coding DNA: TGTGCCAGCAGTTACGGGGCCAGGGCCAGTGAAAAACTGTTTTTT.

V gene TRBV3-1 (or the pseudogene TRBV3-2) combines with J gene TRBJ1-5; D is unclear. The CDR3 covers 14 residues. Trimming took off 3 bases at V and 2 bases at J, with 8 bases between the two ends. Germline assignment: CDR1 LGHDT and CDR2 YNNKEL (reference sequence). CDR3 region: CASSQAWGNQPQHF. The DNA of the CDR3 is TGTGCCAGCAGCCAGGCATGGGGCAATCAGCCCCAGCATTTT.

The chain uses TRBV19 and TRBJ1-2; D is undetermined. V lost 8 bases to trimming and J lost 8 bases, with 9 bases between them. The CDR3 runs 10 residues. Per germline, CDR1 LNHDA and CDR2 SQIVND (reference sequence). The CDR3 DNA reads TGTGCCAGTCGAGGCTCAGGCTACACCTTC. This translates into CASRGSGYTF.

The V call is TRBV5-4, the J call TRBJ2-3, with D perhaps TRBD1 (5 bases). V was pared by 1 base and J by 3 bases, with 9 bases between. The CDR3 extends over 14 amino acids. Germline V lookup: CDR1 SGHNT, CDR2 YYREEE (reference sequence). The CDR3 coding sequence is TGTGCCAGCAGCTTGTCCCAGGGAACAGATACGCAGTATTTT. It yields the protein CASSLSQGTDTQYF.

The chain combines TRBV11-3 with TRBJ2-1; 7 bases are shared with TRBD1. V shed 5 bases and J 6 bases; nucleotides not matched to a gene: 4. Germline CDR1 and CDR2: SGHNT and YENEEA. The CDR3 has 13 amino acids. CDR3 in DNA: TGTGCCAGCAGCCCCGACAGGGTCAATGAGCAGTTCTTC. Its protein is CASSPDRVNEQFF.

This chain uses TRBV3-1 (or the pseudogene TRBV3-2) with TRBJ1-2; D is unresolved. Trimming removed 4 bases from V and 1 base from J, with 7 bases in between. The CDR3 length is 13 residues. Germline V gene data show CDR1 as LGHDT and CDR2 as YNNKEL (reference sequence). The CDR3 here is CASSPGSNYGYTF. The CDR3 DNA reads as TGTGCCAGCAGCCCCGGGAGTAACTATGGCTACACCTTC.

The gene calls are TRBV2 and TRBJ1-5; possible D gene TRBD1, 5 bases. Trimming pared 2 bases from V and 6 bases from J, leaving 14 bases between. The CDR3 contains 15 residues. Germline values: CDR1 SNHLY, CDR2 FYNNEI. CDR3: CASSEWSGPRQPQHF. In DNA form, the CDR3 reads TGTGCCAGCAGTGAATGGTCAGGGCCCCGTCAGCCCCAGCATTTT.

V usage is TRBV25-1 and J usage is TRBJ2-7; the match to TRBD1 covers 10 bases. Germline lookup yields CDR1 MGHDK and CDR2 SYGVNS. This CDR3 has 15 amino acids. Trimming took 4 bases from V and 5 from J; bases not matched to a gene: 8. The CDR3 sequence is CASSVSGTGVHEQYF. CDR3 DNA sequence: TGTGCCAGCAGTGTCTCCGGGACAGGGGTCCACGAGCAGTACTTC.

In this sample, this clone turned up once. The same CDR3 can be traced to other DNA sequences in this sample. V and J are TRBV20-1 and TRBJ1-2; D is ambiguous. CDR3 length: 10 amino acids. Germline V gene sequence: CDR1 DFQATT, CDR2 SNEGSKA (reference sequence). Trimming took 5 bases from V and 8 from J, leaving 9 bases between them. CDR3: CSALGGGYTF. In DNA form, the CDR3 reads TGCAGTGCTCTAGGAGGCGGCTACACCTTC.

A single count supports this clone. The chain recombines TRBV5-6 with TRBJ1-4; the match to TRBD1 covers 7 bases. Losses at the gene ends were 0 bases for V and 5 bases for J; bases not matched to a gene: 7. This CDR3 is built from 16 residues. CDR1 SGHDT and CDR2 YYEEEE come from the germline V gene. The CDR3 is CASSLGPGTENEKLFF. The CDR3 nucleotides are TGTGCCAGCAGCTTGGGTCCCGGGACAGAGAATGAAAAACTGTTTTTT.

The genes are TRBV5-1 and TRBJ1-5; TRBD1 agrees at 10 bases. The junction had 1 base not matched to a gene; V was cut back by 7 bases and J by 0 bases. The CDR3 runs 14 residues. Germline CDR1 and CDR2: SGHRS and YFSETQ. The CDR3 protein is CASGTGDSNQPQHF. Written as DNA, the CDR3 is TGCGCCAGCGGGACAGGGGATAGCAATCAGCCCCAGCATTTT. Complete variable domain (other parts from reference TRBV5-1 and TRBJ1-5): KAGVTQTPRYLIKTRGQQVTLSCSPISGHRSVSWYQQTPGQGLQFLFEYFSETQRNKGNFPGRFSGRQFSNSRSEMNVSTLELGDSALYLCASGTGDSNQPQHFGDGTRLSIL.

The gene calls are TRBV6-5 and TRBJ1-2; the match to TRBD1 covers 9 bases. Germline V CDR1 and CDR2: MNHEY, SVGAGI. CDR3 length equals 15 residues. Trimming removed 5 bases from V and 14 bases from J; junction bases left unmatched: 18. CDR3 sequence (DNA): TGTGCCAGCAGTAAACTGACAGGGGGAAAGTTAGTTGGGACCTTC. It yields the protein CASSKLTGGKLVGTF.

This clone was counted a single time. The rearrangement links TRBV4-3 to TRBJ1-6; a possible D gene is TRBD1 (6 bases). Trimming took 3 bases from V and 7 from J, leaving 16 bases between them. This CDR3 spans 16 amino acids. Germline V lookup: CDR1 LGHNA, CDR2 YSLEER. The CDR3 sequence: CASSQEARDKNSPLHF. In DNA, the CDR3 is TGCGCCAGCAGCCAGGAGGCCCGGGACAAGAATTCACCCCTCCACTTT.

Turning to this clone: At one boundary the junction diverges from the germline segment, which might be a read error. The V gene is TRBV5-1, the J gene TRBJ1-2, with 7 bases identical to TRBD1. CDR3 length: 14 residues. CDR1 and CDR2 (germline): SGHRS, YFSETQ. The CDR3 sequence: CASSLDGGPQGVAF. Here the CDR3 DNA reads TGCGCCAGCAGCTTGGATGGCGGGCCTCAGGGGGTAGCCTTC.

The chain links TRBV7-9 to TRBJ1-4; no firm D call. V lost 3 bases and J 10 bases, leaving 9 bases between the germline ends. The germline CDR1 and CDR2 sequences are SEHNR and FQNEAQ (reference sequence). The CDR3 loop spans 12 amino acids. CDR3 loop: CASSLGSGKLFF. The CDR3 nucleotides are TGTGCCAGCAGCTTGGGCAGTGGAAAACTGTTTTTT.

V and J are TRBV5-1 and TRBJ1-1; no definite D call. Germline CDR1 reads SGHRS; CDR2 reads YFSETQ. V dropped 4 bases and J dropped 3 bases, with 13 bases sitting between them. This CDR3 is built from 14 residues. The CDR3 sequence: CASSLGGGDTEAFF. CDR3 in DNA: TGCGCCAGCAGCCTGGGAGGTGGAGACACTGAAGCTTTCTTT.

The chain is built from TRBV9 and TRBJ2-3; 7 bases align to TRBD2. The CDR3 loop spans 15 amino acids. Germline V gene lookup returns CDR1 SGDLS and CDR2 YYNGEE. Trimming at V came to 3 bases and at J to 0 bases, leaving 4 bases not matched to a gene. The CDR3: CASSAGGVSTDTQYF. As DNA, the CDR3 is TGTGCCAGCAGCGCTGGGGGGGTTAGCACAGATACGCAGTATTTT.

The CDR3 sequence is CASSYSGKSIQYF. The CDR3 DNA follows: TGTGCCAGCAGTTACTCGGGGAAGAGCATTCAGTACTTC. V gene TRBV6-5 combines with J gene TRBJ2-4; D is ambiguous. Between the trimmed V and J ends, which lost 0 bases and 9 bases, there was a span of 9 bases. Germline CDR1 and CDR2: MNHEY and SVGAGI. The CDR3 contains 13 residues.

This chain uses TRBV5-1 with TRBJ2-1; D might be TRBD1 (5 bases). In germline, CDR1 is SGHRS, CDR2 YFSETQ. The CDR3 totals 14 residues. Trimming removed 3 bases from V and 4 bases from J, with 11 bases in between. In DNA, the CDR3 is TGCGCCAGCAGCTATTCACAGGTATACAATGAGCAGTTCTTC. This sequence encodes CASSYSQVYNEQFF.

This rearrangement joins TRBV7-9 to TRBJ1-2; D ambiguous. V lost 1 base to trimming and J lost 4 bases, with 10 bases between them. Germline lookup yields CDR1 SEHNR and CDR2 FQNEAQ (reference sequence). The CDR3 totals 14 residues. The CDR3 DNA reads TGTGCCAGCAGCTTAGGGAGATCGGTCTATGGCTACACCTTC. This gives the protein CASSLGRSVYGYTF.

Written as DNA, the CDR3 is TGTGCCAGCAGTTGGGACCCGAACACTGAAGCTTTCTTT. Encoded protein: CASSWDPNTEAFF. The chain joins TRBV27 to TRBJ1-1, with D maybe TRBD1 (5 bases). The V gene's germline CDR1 is MNHEY and CDR2 SMNVEV (reference sequence). Trimming removed 4 bases at V and 1 base at J, with 7 bases between. CDR3 length equals 13 residues.

The J gene is TRBJ1-2, the V gene TRBV6-5, with D unresolved. The CDR3 runs to 15 residues. CDR1 and CDR2 from the germline V gene are MNHEY and SVGAGI. Trimming removed 4 bases at V and 5 bases at J, with 17 bases between. CDR3 coding DNA: TGTGCCAGCAGTTCCCCTGGGCGGGAAGGGTATGGCTACACCTTC. Translation: CASSSPGREGYGYTF.

V gene TRBV7-8 combines with J gene TRBJ2-3; 7 bases agree with TRBD1. V shed 5 bases, J shed 4 bases, and the junction held 9 bases outside the gene matches. The CDR3 covers 15 residues. CDR1 is SGHVS and CDR2 is FQNEAQ in the germline V gene. The CDR3 reads CASSRTGPPADTQYF. Here the CDR3 DNA reads TGTGCCAGCAGCCGGACAGGACCCCCCGCAGATACGCAGTATTTT.

CDR3 nucleotide sequence: TGTGCCAGCAGCAGAAGGGGGGGCAATCAGCCCCAGCATTTT. Protein product: CASSRRGGNQPQHF. The chain combines TRBV6-5 with TRBJ1-5, with a tentative D call TRBD1 (6 bases). The CDR3 extends over 14 amino acids. V dropped 6 bases and J dropped 2 bases, with 11 bases sitting between them. CDR1 MNHEY and CDR2 SVGAGI come from the germline V gene.

This chain uses TRBV30 with TRBJ1-3; D unresolved. Germline V gives CDR1 GTSNPN, CDR2 SVGIG (reference sequence). V was pared by 2 bases and J by 2 bases, with 13 bases between. The CDR3 contains 15 residues. Here the CDR3 reads CAWSLRAAAGNTIYF. For the CDR3, the DNA is TGTGCCTGGAGTTTGAGGGCCGCAGCTGGAAACACCATATATTTT.

This clone was detected only a few times. The chain is built from TRBV27 and TRBJ2-2; 7 bases line up with TRBD1. This CDR3 has 17 amino acids. Germline V CDR1 and CDR2: MNHEY, SMNVEV (reference sequence). V was clipped by 1 base and J by 4 bases; unmatched bases: 9. CDR3 loop: CASSLWPTGPTTGELFF. The CDR3 DNA follows: TGTGCCAGCAGTTTATGGCCGACAGGGCCGACCACCGGGGAGCTGTTTTTT.

The V gene is TRBV15, the J gene TRBJ1-3, with 8 nucleotides matching TRBD1. The CDR3 covers 15 residues. Germline lookup yields CDR1 LNHNV and CDR2 YYDKDF (reference sequence). V was pared by 0 bases and J by 2 bases, with 0 bases of the junction left unmatched. CDR3 residues: CATSREDRAGNTIYF. The CDR3 bases are TGTGCCACCAGCAGAGAGGACAGGGCTGGAAACACCATATATTTT.